Below, 3 T cell receptor beta chains from the same sample are listed, as sequenced in a study of identical twins. TCRdb recomputed calls from the 5' RACE reads with MiXCR, one row per CDR3 protein. The sample has 450,000 to 500,000 distinct CDR3 sequences; more than 13% are singletons. This sample also belongs to another study, concerning yellow fever vaccine responses in identical twins.

Material for sequencing was CD4+ T cells sorted from blood. The receptors here all came from a woman aged 18-29 years in good health.

This chain uses TRBV3-1 with TRBJ2-1; 14 bases are a match to TRBD2. This CDR3 contains 18 residues. The germline V gene encodes CDR1 LGHDT and CDR2 YNNKEL (reference sequence). After removal of 1 base from V and 6 bases from J, the junction contained 8 bases not matched to a gene. CDR3 bases: TGTGCCAGCAGCCAAGGGCGCGGGACTAGCGGGAGTACCAATGAGCAGTTCTTC. Its protein product is CASSQGRGTSGSTNEQFF.

This clonotype occurred a few times. This chain joins TRBV6-5 and TRBJ2-7; TRBD1 aligns across 10 bases. Germline values: CDR1 MNHEY, CDR2 SVGAGI. The CDR3 runs 15 residues. V was pared by 2 bases and J by 3 bases, with 4 bases of the junction left unmatched. CDR3 residues: CASSYARTGGYEQYF. CDR3 nucleotides: TGTGCCAGCAGTTACGCTAGGACAGGGGGCTACGAGCAGTACTTC.

This clonotype was recorded at least ten times. This sequence joins TRBV6-2 or TRBV6-3 and TRBJ2-5; D ambiguous. In germline, CDR1 is MNHEY, CDR2 SVGEGT. Trimming stripped 6 bases from V and 4 bases from J, with 12 bases between. CDR3 length: 13 amino acids. The CDR3: CASSFGVGETQYF. The DNA of the CDR3 is TGTGCCAGCAGCTTTGGGGTGGGAGAGACCCAGTACTTC.